The T cell receptor beta chain under discussion was sequenced for a study of patients and donors after allogeneic stem cell transplantation (dated by TCRdb to the early 2020s). Worth noting for this clonotype: No antigen is known for it. Base-call qualities are not available, and no considerably larger clone is one nucleotide away.

CDR1 SGHRS and CDR2 YFSETQ are derived from the germline V gene. Germline trimming: 4 bases from V, 3 bases from J; junction bases outside gene matches: 2. Taken from cysteine to phenylalanine, the CDR3 has 13 residues. Solely the CDR3 DNA is kept, with 39 bases framed from the first base. Libraries were constructed by RT-PCR. Sequencing instrument: NextSeq 550. Clones were called with MiXCR by TCRdb after fastp trimmed the public reads at Q25, and only in-frame beta chains were retained. Merged by CDR3 protein, the rows form single entries marked with the most common genes and DNA. The sample data list approximately 200,000 distinct CDR3 sequences, and about 37% of these were observed just once. Around a tenth of the sample comes from the top ten.

Sample: blood, either unsorted or a sorted T cell fraction (not recorded which). The V gene is TRBV5-1 and the J gene is TRBJ2-5; 8 nucleotides in the junction match TRBD1. This TCR derives from a human donor who was either an allogeneic HSCT recipient or a stem cell or donor lymphocyte infusion donor (not recorded which). It is not recorded whose cells these are; they may come from a transplant donor. DNA sequence: TGCGCCAGCAGCCCGGACAGGGAAGAGACCCAGTACTTC. Protein translation: CASSPDREETQYF.